This TCR beta chain was profiled in a study of T cell changes during pregnancy in multiple sclerosis. The CDR3 runs 17 residues. CDR1 and CDR2 (germline): LGHNA, YNFKEQ. V trimming: 4 bases; J trimming: 6 bases; junction bases outside the gene matches: 12. Some clones are missing from TCRdb's copy, which holds only in-frame ones; the method was immunoSEQ multiplex PCR. The profile covers some 66,000 clones, with roughly nine tenths appearing a single time and approximately 5% taken by the ten largest. The rearrangement links TRBV4-2 to TRBJ2-3, with TRBD2 identical over 11 bases. The receptor was derived from a female donor with multiple sclerosis, enrolled in a pregnancy study. Sequences were derived from CD8+ T cells from peripheral blood mononuclear cells, sampled before pregnancy. Here the CDR3 DNA reads TGTGCCAGCAGCCGACTAAATAGCGGGGGGGCCCGGGATACGCAGTATTTT. It encodes CASSRLNSGGARDTQYF.